This T cell receptor beta chain stems from a study of monozygotic twins with inflammatory bowel disease. Study findings and constraints: Part of the variability in patient repertoires may have come from differing immunosuppressive treatments. Among T cells, the various subtypes were not distinguishable. TCRbeta diversity (inverse Simpson) was lower in IBD patients than in healthy co-twins. Reduced clonotype sharing with other individuals was observed in IBD patients relative to healthy twins, especially with disease activity.

As regards this clonotype: Antigen specificity is unknown.

TCRdb re-called the 5' RACE reads and catalogs CDR3 proteins one per entry, DNA excluded. The listing records about 160,000 distinct CDR3 sequences. CDR1 is SGHDN, CDR2 FVKESK, per germline. The CDR3 contains 13 residues. Input material: blood. The chain uses TRBV14 and TRBJ2-1. The sequence was collected from a human donor with ulcerative colitis or Crohn's disease, or a healthy co-twin of an affected twin (not recorded which). This CDR3 is CASSRQIHNEQFF.